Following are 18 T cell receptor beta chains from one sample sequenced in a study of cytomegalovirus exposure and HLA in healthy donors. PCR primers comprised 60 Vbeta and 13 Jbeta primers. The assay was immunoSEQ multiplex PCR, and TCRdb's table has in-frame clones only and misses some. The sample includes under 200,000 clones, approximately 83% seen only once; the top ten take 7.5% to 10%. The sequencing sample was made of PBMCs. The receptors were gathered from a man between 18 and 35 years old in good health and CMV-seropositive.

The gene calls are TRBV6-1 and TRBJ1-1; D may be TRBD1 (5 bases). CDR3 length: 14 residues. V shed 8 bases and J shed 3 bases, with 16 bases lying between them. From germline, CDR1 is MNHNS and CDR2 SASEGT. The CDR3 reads CASSIQGLDTEAFF. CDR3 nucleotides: TGTGCCAGCTCCATTCAGGGTTTAGACACTGAAGCTTTCTTT.

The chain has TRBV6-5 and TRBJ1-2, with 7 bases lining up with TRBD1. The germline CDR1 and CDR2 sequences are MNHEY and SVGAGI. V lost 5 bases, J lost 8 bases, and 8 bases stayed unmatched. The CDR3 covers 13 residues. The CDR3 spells CASSPGQPGGYTF. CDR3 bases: TGTGCCAGCAGTCCGGGACAGCCGGGGGGCTACACCTTC.

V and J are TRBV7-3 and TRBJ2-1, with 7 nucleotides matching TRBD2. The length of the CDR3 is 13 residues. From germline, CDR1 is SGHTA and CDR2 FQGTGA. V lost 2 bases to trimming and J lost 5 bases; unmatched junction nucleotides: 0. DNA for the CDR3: TGTGCCAGCAGCTTAGCGGGGGACAATGAGCAGTTCTTC. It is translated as CASSLAGDNEQFF. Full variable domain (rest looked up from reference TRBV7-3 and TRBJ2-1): GAGVSQTPSNKVTEKGKYVELRCDPISGHTALYWYRQSLGQGPEFLIYFQGTGAADDSGLPNDRFFAVRPEGSVSTLKIQRTERGDSAVYLCASSLAGDNEQFFGPGTRLTVL.

The CDR3 sequence is CASSLGPGDGETQYF. The CDR3 DNA follows: TGTGCCAGCAGTTTGGGTCCAGGGGACGGGGAGACCCAGTACTTC. The chain is built from TRBV27 and TRBJ2-5, with D possibly matching TRBD1 (6 bases). CDR3 length: 15 amino acids. V lost 3 bases and J 5 bases, leaving 16 bases between the germline ends. In germline, CDR1 is MNHEY, CDR2 SMNVEV (reference sequence).

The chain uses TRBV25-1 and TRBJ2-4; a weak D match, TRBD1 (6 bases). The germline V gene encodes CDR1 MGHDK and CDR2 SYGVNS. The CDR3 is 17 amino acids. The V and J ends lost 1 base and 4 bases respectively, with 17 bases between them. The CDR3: CASSESRTGTRKNIQYF. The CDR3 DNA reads TGTGCCAGCAGTGAATCAAGAACCGGGACACGAAAAAACATTCAGTACTTC.

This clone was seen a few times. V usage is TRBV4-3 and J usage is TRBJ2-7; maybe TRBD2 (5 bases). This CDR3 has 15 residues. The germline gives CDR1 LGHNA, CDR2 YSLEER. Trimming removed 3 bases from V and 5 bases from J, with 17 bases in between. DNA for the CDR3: TGCGCCAGCAGCCAGAACACCCAAGGGAGCGACGAGCAGTACTTC. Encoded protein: CASSQNTQGSDEQYF.

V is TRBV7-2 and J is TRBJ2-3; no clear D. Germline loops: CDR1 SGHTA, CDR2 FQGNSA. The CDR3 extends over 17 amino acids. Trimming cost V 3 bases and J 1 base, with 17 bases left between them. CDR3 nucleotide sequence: TGTGCCAGCAGCTTTCTTTCGTCGGTCATGGGCACAGATACGCAGTATTTT. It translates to CASSFLSSVMGTDTQYF.

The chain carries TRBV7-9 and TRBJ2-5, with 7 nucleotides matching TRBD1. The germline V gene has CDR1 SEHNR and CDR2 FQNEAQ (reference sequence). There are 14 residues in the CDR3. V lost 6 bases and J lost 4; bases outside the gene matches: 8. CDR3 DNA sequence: TGTGCCAGCAGAGACAGGACAGGCCCAGAGACCCAGTACTTC. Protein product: CASRDRTGPETQYF.

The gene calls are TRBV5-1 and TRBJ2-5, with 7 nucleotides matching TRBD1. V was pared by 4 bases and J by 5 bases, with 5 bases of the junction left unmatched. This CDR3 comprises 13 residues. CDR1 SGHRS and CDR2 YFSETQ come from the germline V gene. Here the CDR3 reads CASSPGGAETQYF. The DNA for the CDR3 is TGCGCCAGCAGCCCAGGGGGAGCGGAGACCCAGTACTTC.

CDR3: CASSELPGQGINEQYF. In nucleotides, the CDR3 is TGCGCCAGCAGCGAACTCCCGGGACAGGGGATCAACGAGCAGTACTTC. This rearrangement joins TRBV5-1 to TRBJ2-7; 10 bases match TRBD1. Trimming removed 4 bases from V and 5 bases from J; junction bases left unmatched: 12. The CDR3 has 16 amino acids. CDR1 is SGHRS and CDR2 is YFSETQ in the germline V gene.

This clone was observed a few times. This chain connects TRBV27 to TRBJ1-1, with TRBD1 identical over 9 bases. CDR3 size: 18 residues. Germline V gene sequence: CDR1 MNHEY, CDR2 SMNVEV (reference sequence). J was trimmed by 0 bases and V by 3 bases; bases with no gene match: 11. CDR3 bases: TGTGCCAGCAGTTTCAACACCCGGGACAGGGCCTTGAACACTGAAGCTTTCTTT. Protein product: CASSFNTRDRALNTEAFF.

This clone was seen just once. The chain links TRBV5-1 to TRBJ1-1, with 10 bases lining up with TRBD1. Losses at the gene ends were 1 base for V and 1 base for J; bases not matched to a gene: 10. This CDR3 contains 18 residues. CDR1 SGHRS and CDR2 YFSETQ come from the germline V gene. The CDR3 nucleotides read TGCGCCAGCAGCTTGATAAACCGGGACAGGGGTGCGAACACTGAAGCTTTCTTT. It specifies CASSLINRDRGANTEAFF.

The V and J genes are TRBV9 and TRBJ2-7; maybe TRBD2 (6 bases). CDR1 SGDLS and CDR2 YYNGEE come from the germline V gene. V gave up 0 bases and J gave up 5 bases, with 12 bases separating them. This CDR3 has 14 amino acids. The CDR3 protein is CASSVGVGGNEQYF. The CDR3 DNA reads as TGTGCCAGCAGCGTAGGGGTGGGAGGAAACGAGCAGTACTTC.

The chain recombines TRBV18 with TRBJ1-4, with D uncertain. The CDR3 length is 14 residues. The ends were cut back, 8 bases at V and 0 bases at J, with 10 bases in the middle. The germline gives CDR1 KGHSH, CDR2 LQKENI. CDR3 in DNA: TGTGCCAGCGCTTACATTGCAACTAATGAAAAACTGTTTTTT. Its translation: CASAYIATNEKLFF.

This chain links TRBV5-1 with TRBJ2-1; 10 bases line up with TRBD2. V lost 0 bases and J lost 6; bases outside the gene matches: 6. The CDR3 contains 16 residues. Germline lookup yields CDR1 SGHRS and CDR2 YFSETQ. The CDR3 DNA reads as TGCGCCAGCAGCTTGGCCCCGGGACTAGCGTCCAATGAGCAGTTCTTC. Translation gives CASSLAPGLASNEQFF.

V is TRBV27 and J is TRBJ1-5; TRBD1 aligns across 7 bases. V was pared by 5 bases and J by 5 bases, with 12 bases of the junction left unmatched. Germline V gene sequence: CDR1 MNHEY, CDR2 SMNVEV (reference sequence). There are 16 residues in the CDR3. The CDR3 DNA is TGTGCCAGCAGTCGTCTGACAGGGACCTTTGATCAGCCCCAGCATTTT. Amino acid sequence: CASSRLTGTFDQPQHF.

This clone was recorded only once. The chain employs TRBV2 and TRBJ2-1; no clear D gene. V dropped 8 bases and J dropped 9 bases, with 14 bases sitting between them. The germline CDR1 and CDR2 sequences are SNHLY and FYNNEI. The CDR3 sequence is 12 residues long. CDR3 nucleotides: TGTGCCAGCCGCCGAACTCTCGGTGAGCAGTTCTTC. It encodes CASRRTLGEQFF.

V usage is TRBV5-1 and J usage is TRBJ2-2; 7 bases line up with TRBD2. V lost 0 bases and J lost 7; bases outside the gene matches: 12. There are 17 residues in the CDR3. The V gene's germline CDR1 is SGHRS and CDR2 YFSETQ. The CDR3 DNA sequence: TGCGCCAGCAGCTTGGCCCCAAGCGGGGAGCGGAGCGGGGAGCTGTTTTTT. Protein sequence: CASSLAPSGERSGELFF. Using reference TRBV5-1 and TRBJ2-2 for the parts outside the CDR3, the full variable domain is KAGVTQTPRYLIKTRGQQVTLSCSPISGHRSVSWYQQTPGQGLQFLFEYFSETQRNKGNFPGRFSGRQFSNSRSEMNVSTLELGDSALYLCASSLAPSGERSGELFFGEGSRLTVL.